This entry lists 28 T cell receptor beta chains sequenced from one sample in a study of blood T cells in healthy people across ages. It was with a sample-barcoded 5' primer and a J-beta primer mix that a second PCR of about 7 to 12 cycles was run. One entry per CDR3 protein, called by TCRdb with MiXCR from the 5' RACE reads. The sample consists of 1.5 million to 2 million distinct CDR3 sequences, just under 50% of them appearing once. Material for sequencing was blood. The receptors originated from a woman aged 35 to 49 in good health.

The rearrangement uses TRBV6-2 or TRBV6-3 and TRBJ2-3; D remains ambiguous. Trimming removed 0 bases from V and 2 bases from J, with 15 bases in between. The V gene's germline CDR1 is MNHEY and CDR2 SVGEGT. The CDR3 runs 17 residues. The CDR3: CASSYSGSVVYTDTQYF. The CDR3, as DNA: TGTGCCAGCAGTTACTCGGGTTCTGTGGTTTACACAGATACGCAGTATTTT.

J is TRBJ2-7 and V is TRBV28; 7 bases match TRBD1. The CDR3 spans 13 residues. Germline V gene sequence: CDR1 MDHEN, CDR2 SYDVKM. V lost 2 bases to trimming and J lost 6 bases; unmatched junction nucleotides: 4. CDR3 DNA: TGTGCCAGCAGTTTAACCGACAGGGTCGAGCAGTACTTC. It codes for CASSLTDRVEQYF.

Only a few counts were recorded for this clonotype. V and J are TRBV4-1 and TRBJ2-1; 7 bases are a match to TRBD2. The germline V gene encodes CDR1 MGHRA and CDR2 YSYEKL. The CDR3 has 15 amino acids. J was trimmed by 10 bases and V by 3 bases; bases with no gene match: 12. The CDR3 loop is CASSQWGGGLGEQFF. CDR3 DNA: TGCGCCAGCAGCCAGTGGGGGGGGGGATTGGGAGAGCAGTTCTTC.

The V and J genes are TRBV6-2 or TRBV6-3 and TRBJ2-1, with a tentative D call TRBD2 (7 bases). The V gene's germline CDR1 is MNHEY and CDR2 SVGEGT. Trimming cost V 0 bases and J 7 bases, with 19 bases left between them. The CDR3 runs to 17 residues. In DNA form, the CDR3 reads TGTGCCAGCAGTTACTCCCGGTTGGGGGGGCTCCTAAATGAGCAGTTCTTC. This codes for CASSYSRLGGLLNEQFF.

This clonotype showed up many times. The chain recombines TRBV5-6 with TRBJ2-5, with D uncertain. Germline values: CDR1 SGHDT, CDR2 YYEEEE. V shed 3 bases and J shed 5 bases, with 8 bases lying between them. This CDR3 is built from 12 residues. In DNA, the CDR3 is TGTGCCAGCAGCTCGGGCACCGAGACCCAGTACTTC. Encoded protein: CASSSGTETQYF.

This chain joins TRBV6-1 and TRBJ1-2, with a weak D call TRBD1 (5 bases). The ends were cut back, 6 bases at V and 6 bases at J, with 14 bases in the middle. The CDR3 contains 13 residues. Germline V gene sequence: CDR1 MNHNS, CDR2 SASEGT. CDR3 nucleotide sequence: TGTGCCAGCAGACCGGGACTGGGAGATGGCTACACCTTC. Residues: CASRPGLGDGYTF.

This clonotype has a handful of counts. This chain joins TRBV9 and TRBJ2-7; tentative D call: TRBD1 (6 bases). This CDR3 is 14 amino acids long. The V end was cut by 2 bases, the J end by 7 bases, with 16 bases between. The germline gives CDR1 SGDLS, CDR2 YYNGEE. CDR3 in amino acids: CASSVAGEAGEQYF. CDR3 sequence (DNA): TGTGCCAGCAGCGTTGCAGGGGAAGCTGGAGAGCAGTACTTC.

The V gene is TRBV5-5, the J gene TRBJ2-1; D not certain. Germline V lookup: CDR1 SGHKS, CDR2 YYEKEE (reference sequence). CDR3 length equals 12 residues. The germline V and J ends were trimmed by 1 base and 12 bases, with 11 bases remaining between them. This CDR3 reads CASSLFSIGQFF. The CDR3, as DNA: TGTGCCAGCAGCTTGTTTAGCATAGGGCAGTTCTTC.

This chain connects TRBV6-1 to TRBJ2-6, with TRBD1 matching over 9 bases. The CDR3 sequence is 16 residues long. Germline CDR1 and CDR2: MNHNS and SASEGT. V trimming: 6 bases; J trimming: 0 bases; junction bases outside the gene matches: 3. CDR3 bases: TGTGCCAGCAGGGGGGGACAGGGCTCTGGGGCCAACGTCCTGACTTTC. Its protein product is CASRGGQGSGANVLTF.

The chain joins TRBV20-1 to TRBJ2-3; the D is unclear. V lost 2 bases, J lost 8 bases, and 8 bases lay in between. The CDR3 runs to 11 residues. The V gene's germline CDR1 is DFQATT and CDR2 SNEGSKA (reference sequence). The CDR3 sequence is CSARRPSTQYF. The DNA of the CDR3 is TGCAGTGCTAGAAGGCCTTCTACGCAGTATTTT.

This clonotype was found a few times. The chain links TRBV12-3 or TRBV12-4 to TRBJ2-5; 8 bases are a match to TRBD1. This CDR3 is built from 16 residues. Unmatched junction bases numbered 11, after V lost 4 bases and J lost 4 bases. This CDR3 reads CASSSGPGQVGETQYF. The CDR3 nucleotides read TGTGCCAGCAGTTCCGGACCGGGACAGGTGGGAGAGACCCAGTACTTC.

The chain recombines TRBV4-3 with TRBJ2-1; D gene uncertain. This CDR3 has 17 amino acids. Per the germline V gene, CDR1 is LGHNA and CDR2 is YSLEER. Between the trimmed V and J ends, which lost 0 bases and 1 base, there was a span of 13 bases. The CDR3 sequence is CASSQDGAGGSYNEQFF. CDR3 nucleotides: TGCGCCAGCAGCCAAGATGGAGCTGGTGGTTCCTACAATGAGCAGTTCTTC.

This clonotype came up a few times. This rearrangement joins TRBV20-1 to TRBJ2-7, with D tentatively TRBD1 (6 bases). The CDR3 loop spans 14 amino acids. Germline assignment: CDR1 DFQATT and CDR2 SNEGSKA (reference sequence). V lost 1 base and J lost 6, with 16 bases in between. In nucleotides, the CDR3 is TGCAGTGCTAGAGGGACAGCAACTTCTTTCGAGCAGTACTTC. Translated: CSARGTATSFEQYF.

CDR3 residues: CSVSRTSGGEETQYF. CDR3 DNA: TGCAGTGTTAGCAGGACTAGCGGGGGGGAAGAGACCCAGTACTTC. The V call is TRBV20-1, the J call TRBJ2-5; 15 nucleotides match TRBD2. The CDR3 is 15 residues long. Germline CDR1 reads DFQATT; CDR2 reads SNEGSKA (reference sequence). Germline trimming cut 7 bases from V and 3 bases from J; bases unmatched to any gene: 6.

This clonotype was detected a few times. This chain links TRBV7-2 with TRBJ1-2; D not certain. Looked up from germline, CDR1 is SGHTA and CDR2 is FQGNSA. The CDR3 consists of 15 residues. The V end lost 1 base, the J end lost 4 bases, and 13 bases lay between the germline ends. The CDR3 loop is CASSLVIGSTYGYTF. The CDR3 DNA reads TGTGCCAGCAGCTTAGTAATAGGGTCGACCTATGGCTACACCTTC.

V usage is TRBV10-2 and J usage is TRBJ2-7; TRBD2 might be the D (6 bases). Germline CDR1 WSHSY, CDR2 SAAADI. The CDR3 has 16 amino acids. V dropped 1 base and J dropped 2 bases, with 15 bases sitting between them. The CDR3 loop reads CASSEFRAGGTYEQYF. In DNA form, the CDR3 reads TGCGCCAGCAGTGAGTTCAGAGCGGGCGGGACCTACGAGCAGTACTTC.

The J gene is TRBJ1-4, the V gene TRBV7-2, with D perhaps TRBD1 (6 bases). Germline V gene sequence: CDR1 SGHTA, CDR2 FQGNSA. Trimming stripped 8 bases from V and 5 bases from J, with 18 bases between. This CDR3 has 15 amino acids. The CDR3 loop is CASGGGVTGNEKLFF. The CDR3 DNA reads as TGTGCCAGCGGCGGGGGTGTGACAGGCAATGAAAAACTGTTTTTT.

The chain uses TRBV20-1 and TRBJ1-6; the D gene is possibly TRBD1 (5 bases). The CDR3 spans 15 residues. Germline CDR1 reads DFQATT; CDR2 reads SNEGSKA (reference sequence). Trimming removed 3 bases from V and 7 bases from J, with 16 bases in between. CDR3: CSARVSLGGNSPLHF. The CDR3 DNA follows: TGCAGTGCTAGGGTATCCTTGGGGGGAAATTCACCCCTCCACTTT.

A note on this clonotype: An end of the junction differs from the germline gene, which may be a read error. CDR3 loop: CANSLGNQPQHF. CDR3 DNA: TGTGCCAACAGCTTAGGCAATCAGCCCCAGCATTTT. The rearrangement uses TRBV7-2 and TRBJ1-5; D ambiguous. Germline values: CDR1 SGHTA, CDR2 FQGNSA. The CDR3 runs 12 residues.

The chain links TRBV4-3 to TRBJ2-3, with TRBD2 as a possible D gene (5 bases). CDR1 LGHNA and CDR2 YSLEER come from the germline V gene. V shed 0 bases and J shed 2 bases, with 15 bases lying between them. The CDR3 consists of 17 residues. The CDR3 protein is CASSQDEGAEYTDTQYF. Written as DNA, the CDR3 is TGCGCCAGCAGCCAAGATGAGGGAGCCGAATACACAGATACGCAGTATTTT.

The chain couples TRBV29-1 to TRBJ1-2; D not resolved. Germline lookup yields CDR1 SQVTM and CDR2 ANQGSEA. V was clipped by 6 bases and J by 7 bases, with 6 bases between them. This CDR3 comprises 9 residues. The CDR3 sequence: CSVSSGYTF. CDR3 DNA sequence: TGCAGCGTAAGCAGTGGCTACACCTTC.

The V gene is TRBV4-2, the J gene TRBJ2-5, with no clear D. In germline, CDR1 is LGHNA, CDR2 YNFKEQ. CDR3 length: 13 residues. V lost 2 bases and J 1 base, leaving 5 bases between the germline ends. In DNA form, the CDR3 reads TGTGCCAGCAGCCAACGCTCCCAAGAGACCCAGTACTTC. This sequence encodes CASSQRSQETQYF.

Notes on this clonotype: This clone may be a read error of a much larger clone one base away. J is TRBJ1-1 and V is TRBV11-2; no clear D gene. Germline CDR1 is SGHAT and CDR2 is FQNNGV. V dropped 0 bases and J dropped 1 base, with 3 bases sitting between them. This CDR3 comprises 13 residues. For the CDR3, the DNA is TGTGCCAGCAGCTTAGAGCAGAACACTGAAGCTTTCTTT. It yields the protein CASSLEQNTEAFF.

The chain links TRBV15 to TRBJ1-2, with D perhaps matching TRBD1 (5 bases). Trimming took 2 bases from V and 5 from J, leaving 6 bases between them. Germline values: CDR1 LNHNV, CDR2 YYDKDF (reference sequence). This CDR3 spans 12 amino acids. CDR3 sequence reads: CATSRQGYGYTF. CDR3 nucleotide sequence: TGTGCCACCAGCAGACAGGGATATGGCTACACCTTC.

This clonotype was seen once. The gene calls are TRBV6-6 and TRBJ2-2; D possibly corresponds to TRBD2 (6 bases). Trimming shortened V by 7 bases and J by 9 bases, and 12 bases separated the two germline ends. CDR1 MNHNY and CDR2 SVGAGI come from the germline V gene (reference sequence). The CDR3 length is 12 residues. In DNA, the CDR3 is TGTGCCAGCAACCTCGGGGGTTGGGAGCTGTTTTTT. Protein sequence: CASNLGGWELFF.

The chain's CDR3 is CASSFKLDVGTDTQYF. The CDR3 nucleotides are TGTGCCAGCAGCTTTAAGTTGGACGTCGGCACAGATACGCAGTATTTT. The V and J genes are TRBV7-2 and TRBJ2-3, with D hard to call. The ends were cut back, 3 bases at V and 1 base at J, with 14 bases in the middle. The V gene's germline CDR1 is SGHTA and CDR2 FQGNSA. The CDR3 length is 16 residues.

Only a few counts were recorded for this clonotype. The V gene is TRBV6-5, the J gene TRBJ2-4; the D gene is possibly TRBD1 (5 bases). The J call is uncertain, as TRBJ2-5 better fits the DNA end. Germline CDR1 MNHEY, CDR2 SVGAGI. This CDR3 region has 13 residues. The CDR3 reads CASSVRVGETQYF. The CDR3 nucleotides read TGTGCCAGCAGTGTCAGGGTCGGGGAGACCCAGTACTTC.

This clonotype has ten or more counts. The gene calls are TRBV4-3 and TRBJ2-1, with D unresolved. The V gene's germline CDR1 is LGHNA and CDR2 YSLEER. V lost 4 bases, J lost 2 bases, and 12 bases lay in between. This CDR3 has 15 amino acids. The CDR3 sequence: CASSPQPGAYNEQFF. CDR3 sequence (DNA): TGCGCCAGCAGCCCCCAACCGGGCGCCTACAATGAGCAGTTCTTC.